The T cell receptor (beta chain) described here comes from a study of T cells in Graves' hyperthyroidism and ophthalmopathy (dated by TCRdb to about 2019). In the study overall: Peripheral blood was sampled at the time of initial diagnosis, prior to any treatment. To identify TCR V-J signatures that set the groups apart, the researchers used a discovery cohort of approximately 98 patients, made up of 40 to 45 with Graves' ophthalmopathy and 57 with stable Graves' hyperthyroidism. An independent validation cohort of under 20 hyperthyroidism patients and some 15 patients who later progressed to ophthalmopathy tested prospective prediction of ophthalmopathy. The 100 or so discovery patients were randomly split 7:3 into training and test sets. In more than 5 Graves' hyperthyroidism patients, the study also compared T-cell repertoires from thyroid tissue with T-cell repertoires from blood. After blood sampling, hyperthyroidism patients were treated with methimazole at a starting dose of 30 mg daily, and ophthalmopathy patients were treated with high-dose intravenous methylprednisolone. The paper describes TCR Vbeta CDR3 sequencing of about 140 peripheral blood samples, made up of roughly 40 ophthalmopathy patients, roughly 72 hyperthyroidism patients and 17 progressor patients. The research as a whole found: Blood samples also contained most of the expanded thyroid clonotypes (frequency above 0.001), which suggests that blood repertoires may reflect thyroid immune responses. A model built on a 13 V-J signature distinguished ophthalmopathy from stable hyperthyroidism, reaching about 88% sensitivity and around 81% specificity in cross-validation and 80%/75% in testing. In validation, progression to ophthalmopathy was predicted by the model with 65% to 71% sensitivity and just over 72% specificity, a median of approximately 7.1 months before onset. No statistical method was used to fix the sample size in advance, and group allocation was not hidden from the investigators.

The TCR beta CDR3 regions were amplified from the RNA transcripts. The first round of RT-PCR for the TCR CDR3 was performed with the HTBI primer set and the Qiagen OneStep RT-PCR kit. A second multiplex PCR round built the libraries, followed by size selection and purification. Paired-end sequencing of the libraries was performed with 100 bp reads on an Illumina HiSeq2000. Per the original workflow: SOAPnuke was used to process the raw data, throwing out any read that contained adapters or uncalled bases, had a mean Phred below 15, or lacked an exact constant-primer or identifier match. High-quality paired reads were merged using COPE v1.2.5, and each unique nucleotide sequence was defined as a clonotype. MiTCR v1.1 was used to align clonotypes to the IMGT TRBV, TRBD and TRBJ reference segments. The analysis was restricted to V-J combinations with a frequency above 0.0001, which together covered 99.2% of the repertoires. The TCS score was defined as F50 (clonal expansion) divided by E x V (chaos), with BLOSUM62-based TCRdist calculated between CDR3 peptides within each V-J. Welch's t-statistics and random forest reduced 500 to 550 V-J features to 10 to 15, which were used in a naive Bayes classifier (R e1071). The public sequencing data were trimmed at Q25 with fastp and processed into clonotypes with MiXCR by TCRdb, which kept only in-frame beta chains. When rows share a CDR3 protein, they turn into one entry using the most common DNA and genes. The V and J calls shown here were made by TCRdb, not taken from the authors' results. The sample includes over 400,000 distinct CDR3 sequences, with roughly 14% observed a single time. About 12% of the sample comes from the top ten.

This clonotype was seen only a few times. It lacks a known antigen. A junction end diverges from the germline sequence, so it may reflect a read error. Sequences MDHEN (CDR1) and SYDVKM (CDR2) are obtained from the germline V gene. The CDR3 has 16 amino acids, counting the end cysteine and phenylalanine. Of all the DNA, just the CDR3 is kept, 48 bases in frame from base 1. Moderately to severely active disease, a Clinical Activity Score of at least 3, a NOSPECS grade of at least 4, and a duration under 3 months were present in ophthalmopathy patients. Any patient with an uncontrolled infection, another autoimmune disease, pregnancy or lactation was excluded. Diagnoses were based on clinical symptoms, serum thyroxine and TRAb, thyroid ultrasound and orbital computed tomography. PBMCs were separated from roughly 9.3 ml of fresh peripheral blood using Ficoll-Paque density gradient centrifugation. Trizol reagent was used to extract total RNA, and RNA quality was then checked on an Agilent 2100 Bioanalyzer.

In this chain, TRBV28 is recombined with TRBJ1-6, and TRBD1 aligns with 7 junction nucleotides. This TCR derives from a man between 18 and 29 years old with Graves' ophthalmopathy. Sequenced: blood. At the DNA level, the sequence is TGTGCCAGCAGTTTTAGAGGGGGCTTCTATAATTCACTCCTCCACTTT. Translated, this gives CASSFRGGFYNSLLHF.